Listed here are 26 T cell receptor beta chains from one sample, sequenced in a study of Tregs in tolerant kidney transplant recipients. Only in-frame clones appear in the TCRdb table, and some are missing; sequencing was by immunoSEQ multiplex PCR. The table has 240,000 or so clones, roughly 80% seen once. Sequenced material: CD4+ T cells from blood. The receptors shown here come from a human donor in good health.

The genes are TRBV18 and TRBJ2-1; D gene uncertain. Between the trimmed V and J ends, which lost 3 bases and 5 bases, there was a span of 8 bases. The CDR3 runs 13 residues. The germline V gene encodes CDR1 KGHSH and CDR2 LQKENI. The CDR3 sequence is CASSPTQDNEQFF. In DNA form, the CDR3 reads TGTGCCAGCTCACCGACGCAGGACAATGAGCAGTTCTTC.

The rearrangement uses TRBV7-6 and TRBJ1-1; no definite D call. The V gene's germline CDR1 is SGHVS and CDR2 FNYEAQ. With 3 bases removed from V and 1 base from J, the gap between germline ends came to 9 bases. CDR3 size: 14 residues. CDR3 residues: CASSFEPRNTEAFF. The CDR3 DNA is TGTGCCAGCAGCTTTGAACCGAGGAACACTGAAGCTTTCTTT.

The chain carries TRBV28 and TRBJ1-2, with D maybe TRBD1 (5 bases). The length of the CDR3 is 12 residues. V lost 5 bases, J lost 11 bases, and 15 bases lay in between. CDR1 and CDR2 from the germline V gene are MDHEN and SYDVKM. The CDR3 loop is CASSLGQGRYTF. CDR3 bases: TGTGCCAGCAGTCTCGGACAAGGTAGATACACCTTC.

The V gene is TRBV29-1, the J gene TRBJ2-1; TRBD2 aligns across 9 bases. J was trimmed by 9 bases and V by 1 base; bases with no gene match: 10. The germline gives CDR1 SQVTM, CDR2 ANQGSEA. The CDR3 totals 15 residues. The chain's CDR3 is CSVEVGGRASVEQFF. In DNA form, the CDR3 reads TGCAGCGTTGAAGTGGGCGGGAGGGCCTCGGTTGAGCAGTTCTTC.

The table lists this clone with a count of one. The chain has TRBV29-1 and TRBJ1-1, with D perhaps matching TRBD1 (6 bases). In germline, CDR1 is SQVTM, CDR2 ANQGSEA. The CDR3 runs to 13 residues. V dropped 4 bases and J dropped 1 base, with 10 bases sitting between them. The CDR3 reads CSVVQGRNTEAFF. The DNA for the CDR3 is TGCAGCGTTGTGCAGGGGAGGAACACTGAAGCTTTCTTT.

The count of this clone is one. The CDR3 region is CASSQGLARGTDTQYF. The CDR3 DNA is TGCGCCAGCAGCCAAGGGCTAGCTAGGGGCACAGATACGCAGTATTTT. The rearrangement uses TRBV4-1 and TRBJ2-3; possibly TRBD2 for D (5 bases). The germline gives CDR1 MGHRA, CDR2 YSYEKL. The CDR3 length is 16 residues. Trimming left V 1 base short and J 1 base short, with 12 bases between.

V usage is TRBV2 and J usage is TRBJ1-4; D possibly corresponds to TRBD1 (5 bases). Germline-derived CDR1 and CDR2 are SNHLY and FYNNEI. CDR3 length: 13 residues. Trimming left V 7 bases short and J 8 bases short, with 14 bases between. In DNA, the CDR3 is TGTGCCAGCACCCGGGGCTCGGGCGAAAAACTGTTTTTT. This gives the protein CASTRGSGEKLFF.

V and J are TRBV6-5 and TRBJ1-4; D gene ambiguous. The germline V and J ends were trimmed by 6 bases and 5 bases, with 13 bases remaining between them. The CDR3 loop spans 14 amino acids. Germline V gene sequence: CDR1 MNHEY, CDR2 SVGAGI. CDR3 protein: CASSPPGSNEKLFF. The CDR3 nucleotides are TGTGCCAGCAGCCCCCCCGGATCGAATGAAAAACTGTTTTTT.

V is TRBV6-5 and J is TRBJ1-3, with D perhaps TRBD1 (5 bases). Germline V lookup: CDR1 MNHEY, CDR2 SVGAGI. The CDR3 extends over 15 amino acids. Trimming removed 4 bases at V and 4 bases at J, with 14 bases between. The CDR3 DNA reads as TGTGCCAGCAGTTCGCTCGGGGGTATGGGAAACACCATATATTTT. Its protein is CASSSLGGMGNTIYF.

This clone appeared a single time. The chain has TRBV29-1 and TRBJ2-7; a possible D gene is TRBD2 (6 bases). The CDR3 runs to 13 residues. Per germline, CDR1 SQVTM and CDR2 ANQGSEA. V was cut by 7 bases and J by 0 bases, with 13 bases left in between. DNA for the CDR3: TGCAGCGGATGGGACGGGAGCTCCTACGAGCAGTACTTC. Its protein product is CSGWDGSSYEQYF.

The V and J genes are TRBV5-1 and TRBJ1-4; TRBD1 might be the D (5 bases). V was clipped by 4 bases and J by 0 bases, with 10 bases between them. CDR3 size: 15 residues. CDR1 SGHRS and CDR2 YFSETQ come from the germline V gene. The CDR3 DNA is TGCGCCAGCAGCCAGGGAGCTGCAACTAATGAAAAACTGTTTTTT. This codes for CASSQGAATNEKLFF.

The chain is built from TRBV4-1 and TRBJ2-7, with D unresolved. Germline V gives CDR1 MGHRA, CDR2 YSYEKL. V shed 3 bases and J shed 0 bases, with 15 bases lying between them. CDR3 length: 16 residues. The DNA of the CDR3 is TGCGCCAGCAGCCAGTTCCGGGCCATGGGCTCCTACGAGCAGTACTTC. It yields the protein CASSQFRAMGSYEQYF.

The chain links TRBV18 to TRBJ2-7, with D possibly called TRBD1 or TRBD2 (5 bases each). From germline, CDR1 is KGHSH and CDR2 LQKENI. CDR3 length equals 17 residues. Trimming stripped 3 bases from V and 0 bases from J, with 18 bases between. Here the CDR3 reads CASSPFAGTGSSYEQYF. The DNA of the CDR3 is TGTGCCAGCTCACCGTTCGCCGGGACGGGCAGCTCCTACGAGCAGTACTTC.

This sequence joins TRBV7-2 and TRBJ1-4; D is unresolved. Germline V gene lookup returns CDR1 SGHTA and CDR2 FQGNSA. V lost 6 bases and J lost 7, with 12 bases in between. CDR3 length equals 13 residues. The CDR3 protein is CASRPGLSEKLFF. The CDR3 DNA is TGTGCCAGCAGGCCCGGGTTGAGTGAAAAACTGTTTTTT.

The CDR3 region has the DNA TGTGCCAGCAGTTACAACATTGGCTACGAGCAGTACTTC. As protein: CASSYNIGYEQYF. The chain joins TRBV5-6 to TRBJ2-5; D call uncertain. The J call is uncertain, as TRBJ2-7 better fits the DNA end. This CDR3 comprises 13 residues. Germline V lookup: CDR1 SGHDT, CDR2 YYEEEE.

The V gene is TRBV6-6, the J gene TRBJ2-3; TRBD1 might be the D (6 bases). Germline V CDR1 and CDR2: MNHNY, SVGAGI (reference sequence). V was clipped by 7 bases and J by 0 bases, with 8 bases between them. The CDR3 is 13 residues long. The CDR3 protein is CASNRASTDTQYF. CDR3 nucleotide sequence: TGTGCCAGCAACAGGGCTAGCACAGATACGCAGTATTTT.

This chain connects TRBV6-5 to TRBJ1-4, with 7 bases fitting TRBD1. Germline lookup yields CDR1 MNHEY and CDR2 SVGAGI. Trimming at V came to 4 bases and at J to 1 base, leaving 3 bases not matched to a gene. This CDR3 region has 15 residues. The CDR3 spells CASSSGGLTNEKLFF. CDR3 sequence (DNA): TGTGCCAGCAGTTCAGGGGGACTAACTAATGAAAAACTGTTTTTT.

The chain links TRBV29-1 to TRBJ2-3; 13 positions agree with TRBD2. CDR3 length: 15 amino acids. CDR1 SQVTM and CDR2 ANQGSEA come from the germline V gene. The J segment lost 2 bases and the V segment lost 6 bases, leaving 5 bases of the junction unmatched. This CDR3 is CSVATSGGFTDTQYF. DNA for the CDR3: TGCAGCGTGGCGACTAGCGGGGGGTTCACAGATACGCAGTATTTT.

V is TRBV7-8 and J is TRBJ2-7; D tentatively fits TRBD1 or TRBD2 (5 bases each). The germline V gene has CDR1 SGHVS and CDR2 FQNEAQ. The CDR3 contains 13 residues. The germline V and J ends were trimmed by 5 bases and 2 bases, with 10 bases remaining between them. This CDR3 reads CASSTGPPYEQYF. In DNA form, the CDR3 reads TGTGCCAGCAGCACGGGACCCCCCTACGAGCAGTACTTC.

This clone was detected once. The chain joins TRBV19 to TRBJ2-2; D possibly corresponds to TRBD1 (8 bases). Trimming shortened V by 6 bases and J by 7 bases, and 12 bases separated the two germline ends. The germline V gene encodes CDR1 LNHDA and CDR2 SQIVND (reference sequence). This CDR3 contains 13 residues. CDR3 bases: TGTGCCAGTAGGACAGGGGAGGGCGGGGAGCTGTTTTTT. This translates into CASRTGEGGELFF.

This chain joins TRBV2 and TRBJ2-7; TRBD1 might be the D (6 bases). The germline V gene has CDR1 SNHLY and CDR2 FYNNEI. Trimming pared 3 bases from V and 0 bases from J, leaving 15 bases between. The CDR3 has 16 residues. CDR3 amino acids: CASSEVLAGASYEQYF. The DNA of the CDR3 is TGTGCCAGCAGTGAGGTTTTGGCAGGGGCCTCCTACGAGCAGTACTTC.

The chain couples TRBV2 to TRBJ2-5; D gene unclear. Per the germline V gene, CDR1 is SNHLY and CDR2 is FYNNEI. This CDR3 contains 13 residues. Trimming took off 6 bases at V and 4 bases at J, with 12 bases between the two ends. The CDR3 sequence is CASRARRVETQYF. The CDR3 nucleotides read TGTGCCAGCAGGGCTCGGCGAGTAGAGACCCAGTACTTC.

This clone appeared once. This chain links TRBV10-2 with TRBJ1-1, with D unresolved. CDR1 WSHSY and CDR2 SAAADI come from the germline V gene. The V gene lost 11 bases and the J gene lost 1 base, with 14 bases spanning the gap. This CDR3 is built from 13 residues. The CDR3 region has the DNA TGCGCCTCAAGGTCCCCGCGGAACACTGAAGCTTTCTTT. It is translated as CASRSPRNTEAFF.

The J gene is TRBJ1-2, the V gene TRBV6-6; 7 bases map to TRBD1. Trimming cost V 0 bases and J 7 bases; bases outside gene matches: 5. Germline V gives CDR1 MNHNY, CDR2 SVGAGI (reference sequence). CDR3 length: 14 residues. The DNA for the CDR3 is TGTGCCAGCAGTTACTCTCGGACAGGTAGTGGCTACACCTTC. Translation: CASSYSRTGSGYTF.

The V gene is TRBV5-1, the J gene TRBJ1-1; tentatively, D is TRBD1 (5 bases). The CDR3 is made up of 16 amino acids. The V gene's germline CDR1 is SGHRS and CDR2 YFSETQ. The ends were cut back, 4 bases at V and 1 base at J, with 17 bases in the middle. For the CDR3, the DNA is TGCGCCAGCAGCCCATCTTCCCAGGGATGGAACACTGAAGCTTTCTTT. The encoded protein is CASSPSSQGWNTEAFF.

The chain employs TRBV10-2 and TRBJ2-2; D is tentatively TRBD1 or TRBD2 (5 bases each). Looked up from germline, CDR1 is WSHSY and CDR2 is SAAADI. The CDR3 runs 19 residues. V gave up 2 bases and J gave up 4 bases, with 23 bases separating them. This chain's CDR3 is CASSEPNLRARVGTGELFF. The CDR3, as DNA: TGCGCCAGCAGTGAGCCCAACCTCAGGGCGCGGGTCGGCACCGGGGAGCTGTTTTTT.